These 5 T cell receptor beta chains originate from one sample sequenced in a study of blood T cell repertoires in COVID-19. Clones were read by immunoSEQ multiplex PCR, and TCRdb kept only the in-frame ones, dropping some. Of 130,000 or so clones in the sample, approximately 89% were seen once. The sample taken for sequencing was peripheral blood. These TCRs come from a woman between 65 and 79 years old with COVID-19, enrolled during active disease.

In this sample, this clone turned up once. The chain's CDR3 is CASSLGAYRGHTGELFF. Written as DNA, the CDR3 is TGCGCCAGCAGCTTGGGGGCCTACAGGGGACACACCGGGGAGCTGTTTTTT. The rearrangement uses TRBV5-1 and TRBJ2-2; 7 bases agree with TRBD1. From germline, CDR1 is SGHRS and CDR2 YFSETQ. Germline trimming cut 0 bases from V and 3 bases from J; bases unmatched to any gene: 8. The CDR3 loop spans 17 amino acids.

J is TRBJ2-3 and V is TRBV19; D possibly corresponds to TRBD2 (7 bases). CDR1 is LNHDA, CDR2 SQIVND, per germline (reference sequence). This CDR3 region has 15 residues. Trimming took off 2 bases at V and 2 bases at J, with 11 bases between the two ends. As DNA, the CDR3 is TGTGCCAGTAGTATACGGGGGGCGAACACAGATACGCAGTATTTT. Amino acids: CASSIRGANTDTQYF.

In DNA form, the CDR3 reads TGTGCAGCGGGGGCAGGTCGCACTGAAGCTTTCTTT. Translating it yields CAAGAGRTEAFF. The V gene is TRBV28, the J gene TRBJ1-1; tentative D call: TRBD1 (6 bases). CDR1 MDHEN and CDR2 SYDVKM come from the germline V gene. The CDR3 extends over 12 amino acids.

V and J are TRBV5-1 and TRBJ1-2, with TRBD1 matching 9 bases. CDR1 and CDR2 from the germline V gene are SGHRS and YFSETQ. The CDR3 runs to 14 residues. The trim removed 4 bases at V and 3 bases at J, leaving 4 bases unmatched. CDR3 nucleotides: TGCGCCAGCAGCCAGGGGACAGGGTACTATGGCTACACCTTC. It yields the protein CASSQGTGYYGYTF.

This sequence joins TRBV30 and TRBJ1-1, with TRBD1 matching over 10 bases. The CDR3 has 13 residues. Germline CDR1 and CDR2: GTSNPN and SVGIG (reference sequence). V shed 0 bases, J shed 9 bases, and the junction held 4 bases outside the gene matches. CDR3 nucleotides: TGTGCCTGGAGTGTAGGGGGACAGGGGAAAGCTTTCTTT. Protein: CAWSVGGQGKAFF.